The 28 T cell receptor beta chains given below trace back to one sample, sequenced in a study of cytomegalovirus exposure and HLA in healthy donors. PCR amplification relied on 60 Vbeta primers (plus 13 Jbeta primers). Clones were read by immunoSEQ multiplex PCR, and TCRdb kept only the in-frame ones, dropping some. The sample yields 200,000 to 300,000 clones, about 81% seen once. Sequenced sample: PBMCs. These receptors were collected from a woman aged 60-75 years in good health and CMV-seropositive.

CDR3 amino acids: CASSLPGTAGADTQYF. The DNA of the CDR3 is TGTGCCAGCAGCCTCCCGGGGACAGCGGGGGCTGATACGCAGTATTTT. The rearrangement links TRBV5-6 to TRBJ2-3; D is perhaps TRBD2 (8 bases). The CDR3 length is 16 residues. V dropped 4 bases and J dropped 6 bases, with 21 bases sitting between them. Germline CDR1 and CDR2: SGHDT and YYEEEE.

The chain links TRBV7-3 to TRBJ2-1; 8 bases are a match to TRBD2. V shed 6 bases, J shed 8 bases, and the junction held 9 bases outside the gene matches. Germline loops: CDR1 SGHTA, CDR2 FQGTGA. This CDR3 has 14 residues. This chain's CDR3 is CASSQSGRTDEQFF. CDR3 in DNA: TGTGCCAGCAGTCAAAGCGGGAGAACAGATGAGCAGTTCTTC.

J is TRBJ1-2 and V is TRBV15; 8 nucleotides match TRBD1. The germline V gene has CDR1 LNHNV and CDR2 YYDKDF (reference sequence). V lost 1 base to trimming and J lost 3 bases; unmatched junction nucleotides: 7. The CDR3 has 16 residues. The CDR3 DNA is TGTGCCACCAGCAGAGCGACAGGGGTAGGTGACTATGGCTACACCTTC. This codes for CATSRATGVGDYGYTF.

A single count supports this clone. In nucleotides, the CDR3 is TGCGCCAGCAGCGGTGGGACAGGGAGGGCAGATACGCAGTATTTT. As protein: CASSGGTGRADTQYF. The chain recombines TRBV5-1 with TRBJ2-3; 9 bases fit TRBD1. There are 15 residues in the CDR3. The J segment lost 4 bases and the V segment lost 4 bases, leaving 7 bases of the junction unmatched. Germline assignment: CDR1 SGHRS and CDR2 YFSETQ.

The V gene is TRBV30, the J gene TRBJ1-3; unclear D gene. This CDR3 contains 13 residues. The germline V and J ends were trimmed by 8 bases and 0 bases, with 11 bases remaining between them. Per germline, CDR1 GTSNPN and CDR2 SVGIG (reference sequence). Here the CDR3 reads CAASHFSGNTIYF. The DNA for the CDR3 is TGTGCCGCGAGCCATTTCTCTGGAAACACCATATATTTT.

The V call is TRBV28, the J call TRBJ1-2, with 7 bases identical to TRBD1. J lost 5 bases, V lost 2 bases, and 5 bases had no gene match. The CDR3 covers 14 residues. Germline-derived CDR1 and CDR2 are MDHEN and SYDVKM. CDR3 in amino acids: CASSLIDRAYGYTF. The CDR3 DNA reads TGTGCCAGCAGTTTAATTGACAGGGCATATGGCTACACCTTC.

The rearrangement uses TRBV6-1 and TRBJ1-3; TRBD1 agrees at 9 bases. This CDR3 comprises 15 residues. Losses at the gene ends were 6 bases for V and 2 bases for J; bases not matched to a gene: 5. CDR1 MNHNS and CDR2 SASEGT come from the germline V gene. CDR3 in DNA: TGTGCCAGCAGCCACGGACAGGGGACTGGAAACACCATATATTTT. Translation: CASSHGQGTGNTIYF.

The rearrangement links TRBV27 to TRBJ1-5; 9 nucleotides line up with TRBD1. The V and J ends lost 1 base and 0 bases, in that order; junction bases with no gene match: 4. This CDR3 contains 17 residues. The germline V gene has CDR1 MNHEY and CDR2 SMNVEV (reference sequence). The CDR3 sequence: CASSLYGDRVSNQPQHF. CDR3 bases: TGTGCCAGCAGTTTATATGGGGACAGGGTTAGCAATCAGCCCCAGCATTTT.

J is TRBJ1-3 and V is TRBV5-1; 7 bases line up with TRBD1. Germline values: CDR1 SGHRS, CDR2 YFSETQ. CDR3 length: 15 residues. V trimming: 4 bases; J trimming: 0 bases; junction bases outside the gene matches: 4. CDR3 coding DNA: TGCGCCAGCAGCCTGGGACAGAACTCTGGAAACACCATATATTTT. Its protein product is CASSLGQNSGNTIYF.

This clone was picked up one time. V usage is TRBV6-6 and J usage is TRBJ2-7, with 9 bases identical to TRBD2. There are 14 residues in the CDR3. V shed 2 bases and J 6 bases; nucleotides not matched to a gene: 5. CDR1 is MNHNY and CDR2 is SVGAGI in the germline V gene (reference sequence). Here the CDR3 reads CASSYGGRAPEQYF. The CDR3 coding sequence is TGTGCCAGCAGTTACGGCGGGAGGGCCCCCGAGCAGTACTTC.

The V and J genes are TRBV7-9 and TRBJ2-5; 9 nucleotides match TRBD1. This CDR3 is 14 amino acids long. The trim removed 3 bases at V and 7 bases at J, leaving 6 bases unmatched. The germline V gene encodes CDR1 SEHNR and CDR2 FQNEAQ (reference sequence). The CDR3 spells CASSLTGGETTQYF. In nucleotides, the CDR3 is TGTGCCAGCAGCTTGACAGGGGGGGAAACGACCCAGTACTTC.

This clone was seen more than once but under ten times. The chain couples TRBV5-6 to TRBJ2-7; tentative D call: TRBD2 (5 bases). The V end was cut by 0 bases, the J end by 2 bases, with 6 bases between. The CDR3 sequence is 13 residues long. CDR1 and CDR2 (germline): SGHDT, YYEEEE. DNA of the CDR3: TGTGCCAGCAGCTTGGAGACTACCTACGAGCAGTACTTC. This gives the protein CASSLETTYEQYF.

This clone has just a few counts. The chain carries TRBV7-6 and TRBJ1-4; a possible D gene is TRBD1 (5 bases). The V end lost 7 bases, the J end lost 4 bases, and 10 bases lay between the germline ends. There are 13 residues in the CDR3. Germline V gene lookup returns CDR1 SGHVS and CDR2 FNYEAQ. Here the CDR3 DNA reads TGTGCCAGCACGAAAGGGGTTAATGAAAAACTGTTTTTT. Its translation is CASTKGVNEKLFF.

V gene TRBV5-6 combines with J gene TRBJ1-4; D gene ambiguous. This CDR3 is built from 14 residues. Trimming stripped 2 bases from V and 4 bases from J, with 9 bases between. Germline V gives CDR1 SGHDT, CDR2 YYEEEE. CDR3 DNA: TGTGCCAGCAGCTTCGGGGTTCGTAATGAAAAACTGTTTTTT. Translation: CASSFGVRNEKLFF.

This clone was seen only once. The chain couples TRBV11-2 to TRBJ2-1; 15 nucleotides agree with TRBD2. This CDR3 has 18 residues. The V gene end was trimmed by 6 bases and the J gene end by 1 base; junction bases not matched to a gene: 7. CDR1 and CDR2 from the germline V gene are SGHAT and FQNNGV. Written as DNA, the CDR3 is TGTGCCAGCAGGCCGGGACTAGCGGGAGGACGGTCCTACAATGAGCAGTTCTTC. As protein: CASRPGLAGGRSYNEQFF.

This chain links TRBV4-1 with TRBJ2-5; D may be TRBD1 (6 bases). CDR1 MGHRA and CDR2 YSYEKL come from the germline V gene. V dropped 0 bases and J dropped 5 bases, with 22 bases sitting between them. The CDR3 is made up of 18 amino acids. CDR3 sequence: CASSQERGLGTTRETQYF. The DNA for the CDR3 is TGCGCCAGCAGCCAAGAGAGGGGGTTAGGAACCACGCGGGAGACCCAGTACTTC.

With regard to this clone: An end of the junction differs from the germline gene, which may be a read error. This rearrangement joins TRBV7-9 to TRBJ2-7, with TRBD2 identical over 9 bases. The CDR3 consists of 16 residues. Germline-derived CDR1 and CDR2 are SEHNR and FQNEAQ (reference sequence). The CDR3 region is CSSSPLGGRAGYEQYF. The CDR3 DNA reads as TGTTCCAGCAGCCCTCTAGGCGGGAGGGCCGGTTACGAGCAGTACTTC.

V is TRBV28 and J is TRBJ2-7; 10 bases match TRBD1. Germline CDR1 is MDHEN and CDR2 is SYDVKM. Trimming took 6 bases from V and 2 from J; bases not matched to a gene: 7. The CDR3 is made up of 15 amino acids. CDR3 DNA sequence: TGTGCCAGCAGGTTTCCTGGGACAGGGGCCTACGAGCAGTACTTC. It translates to CASRFPGTGAYEQYF.

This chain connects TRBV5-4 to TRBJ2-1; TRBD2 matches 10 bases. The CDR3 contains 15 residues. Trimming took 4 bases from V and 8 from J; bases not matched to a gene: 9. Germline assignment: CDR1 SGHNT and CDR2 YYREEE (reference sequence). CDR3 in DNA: TGTGCCAGCAGCCGTACTAGCGGGATCGGCGATGAGCAGTTCTTC. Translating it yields CASSRTSGIGDEQFF.

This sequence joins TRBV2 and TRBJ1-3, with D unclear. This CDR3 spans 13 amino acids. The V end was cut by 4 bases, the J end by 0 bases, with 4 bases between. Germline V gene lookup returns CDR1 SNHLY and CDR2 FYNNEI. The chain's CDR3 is CASSADSGNTIYF. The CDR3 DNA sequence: TGTGCCAGCAGTGCAGACTCTGGAAACACCATATATTTT.

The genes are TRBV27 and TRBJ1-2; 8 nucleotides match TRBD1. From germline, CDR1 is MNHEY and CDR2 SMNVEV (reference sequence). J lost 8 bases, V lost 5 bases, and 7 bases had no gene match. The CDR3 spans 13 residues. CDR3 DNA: TGTGCCAGCAGTATCCAGGGGGCGCAGGGCTACACCTTC. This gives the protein CASSIQGAQGYTF.

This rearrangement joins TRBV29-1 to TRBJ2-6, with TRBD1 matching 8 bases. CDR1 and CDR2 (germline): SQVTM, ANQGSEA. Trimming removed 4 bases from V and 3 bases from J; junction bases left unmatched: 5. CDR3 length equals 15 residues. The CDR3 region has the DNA TGCAGCGTTGTTGACAGGGGCATTGGGGCCAACGTCCTGACTTTC. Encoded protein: CSVVDRGIGANVLTF.

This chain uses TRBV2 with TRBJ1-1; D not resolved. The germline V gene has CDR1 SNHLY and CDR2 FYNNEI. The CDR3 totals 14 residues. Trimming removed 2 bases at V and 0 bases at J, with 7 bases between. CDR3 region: CASSERRMNTEAFF. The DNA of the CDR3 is TGTGCCAGCAGTGAAAGGCGGATGAACACTGAAGCTTTCTTT.

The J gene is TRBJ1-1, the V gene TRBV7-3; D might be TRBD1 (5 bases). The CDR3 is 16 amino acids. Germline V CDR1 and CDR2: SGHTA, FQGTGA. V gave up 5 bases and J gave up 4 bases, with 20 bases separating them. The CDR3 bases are TGTGCCAGCAGCCTCGATTCGCTTAACGGGGGCACTGAAGCTTTCTTT. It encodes CASSLDSLNGGTEAFF. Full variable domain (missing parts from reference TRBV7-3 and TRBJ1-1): GAGVSQTPSNKVTEKGKYVELRCDPISGHTALYWYRQSLGQGPEFLIYFQGTGAADDSGLPNDRFFAVRPEGSVSTLKIQRTERGDSAVYLCASSLDSLNGGTEAFFGQGTRLTVV.

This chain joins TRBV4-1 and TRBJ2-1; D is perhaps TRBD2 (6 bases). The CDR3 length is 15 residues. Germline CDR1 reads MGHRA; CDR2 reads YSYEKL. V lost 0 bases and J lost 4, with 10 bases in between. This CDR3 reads CASSQDLARYNEQFF. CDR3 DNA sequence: TGCGCCAGCAGCCAAGATCTAGCGCGATACAATGAGCAGTTCTTC.

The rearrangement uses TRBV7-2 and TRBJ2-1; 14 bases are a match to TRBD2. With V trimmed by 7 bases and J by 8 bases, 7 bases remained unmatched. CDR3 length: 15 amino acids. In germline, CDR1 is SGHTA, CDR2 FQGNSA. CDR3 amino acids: CASNSGLAGDYEQFF. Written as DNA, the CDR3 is TGTGCCAGCAACTCGGGACTAGCGGGAGATTATGAGCAGTTCTTC.

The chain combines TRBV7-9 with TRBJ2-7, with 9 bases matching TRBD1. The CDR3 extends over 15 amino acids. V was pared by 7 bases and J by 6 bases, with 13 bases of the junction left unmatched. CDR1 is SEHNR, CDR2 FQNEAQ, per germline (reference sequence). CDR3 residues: CASTPAPDRGGEQYF. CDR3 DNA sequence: TGTGCCAGCACCCCGGCTCCGGACAGGGGAGGCGAGCAGTACTTC.

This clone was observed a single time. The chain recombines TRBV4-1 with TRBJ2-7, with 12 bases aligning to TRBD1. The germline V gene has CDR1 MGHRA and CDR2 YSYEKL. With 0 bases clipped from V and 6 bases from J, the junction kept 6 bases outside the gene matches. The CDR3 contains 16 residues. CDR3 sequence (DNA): TGCGCCAGCAGCCAAGATCCCGGGACAGGGGGCCGCGAGCAGTACTTC. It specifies CASSQDPGTGGREQYF.